This paragraph covers one TCR beta chain sequence. This sample was included in a study of blood T cell repertoires in COVID-19. Study-wide context: Material from acute and convalescent COVID-19 was sourced from the United States, Italy and Spain.

The junction had 8 bases not matched to a gene; V was cut back by 0 bases and J by 6 bases. Germline V gene sequence: CDR1 SGHRS, CDR2 YFSETQ. The CDR3 has 16 residues. TCRdb's table, derived via immunoSEQ multiplex PCR, lists solely in-frame clones and lacks some. The repertoire holds 100,000 to 150,000 clones, with about 88% as singletons. The chain recombines TRBV5-1 with TRBJ2-3, with 9 bases aligning to TRBD2. The sample consisted of peripheral blood. The source is a woman at least 80 years old with acute or convalescent COVID-19. DNA for the CDR3: TGCGCCAGCAGCTTGGAGGCGGGAGGGCCAGGGGATACGCAGTATTTT. It codes for CASSLEAGGPGDTQYF.